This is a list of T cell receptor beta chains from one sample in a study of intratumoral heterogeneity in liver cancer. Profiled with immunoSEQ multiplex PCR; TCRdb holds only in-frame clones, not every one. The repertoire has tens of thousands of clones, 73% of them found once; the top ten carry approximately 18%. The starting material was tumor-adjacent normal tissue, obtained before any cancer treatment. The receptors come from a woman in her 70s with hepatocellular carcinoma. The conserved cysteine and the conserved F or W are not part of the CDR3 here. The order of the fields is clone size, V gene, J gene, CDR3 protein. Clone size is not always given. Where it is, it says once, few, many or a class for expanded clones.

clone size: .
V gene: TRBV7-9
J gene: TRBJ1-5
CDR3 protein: ASSLVGDNQPQH

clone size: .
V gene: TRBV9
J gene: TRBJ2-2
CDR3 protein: ASSLGQGSIGELF

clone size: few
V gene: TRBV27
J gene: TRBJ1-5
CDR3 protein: ASSLYGGKGNQPQH

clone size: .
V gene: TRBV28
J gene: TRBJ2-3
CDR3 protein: ASSPPSEGPDTQY

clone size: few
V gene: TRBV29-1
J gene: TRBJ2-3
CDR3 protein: SVTGDLTDTQY

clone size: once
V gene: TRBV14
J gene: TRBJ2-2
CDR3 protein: ASRQNRRDGGELF

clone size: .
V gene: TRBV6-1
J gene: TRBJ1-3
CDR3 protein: ASSEALRGAGNTIY

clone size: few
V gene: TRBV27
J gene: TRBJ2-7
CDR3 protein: ASSLLGGSGSSYEQY

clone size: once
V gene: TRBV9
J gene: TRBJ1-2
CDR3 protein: ASSLNNYGYT

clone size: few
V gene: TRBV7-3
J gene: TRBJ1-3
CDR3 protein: ASSLPLGRASGNTIY

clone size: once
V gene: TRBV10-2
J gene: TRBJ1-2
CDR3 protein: ASWVQGTSYT

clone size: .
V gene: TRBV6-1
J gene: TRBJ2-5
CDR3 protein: ASSERTASGETQY

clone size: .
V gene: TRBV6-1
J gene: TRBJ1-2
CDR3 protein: ASSEGTGFGYT

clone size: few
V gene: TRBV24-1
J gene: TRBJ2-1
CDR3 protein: ATSVAGSSYNEQF

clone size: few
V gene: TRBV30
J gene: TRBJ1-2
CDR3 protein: AWSVNRVYDGYT

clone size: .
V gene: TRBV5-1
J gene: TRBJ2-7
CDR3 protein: ASSLEGTGVGEQY

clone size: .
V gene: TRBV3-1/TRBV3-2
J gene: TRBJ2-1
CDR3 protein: ASSQGPTLYNEQF

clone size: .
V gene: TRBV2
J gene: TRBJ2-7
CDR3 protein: ATAGTGRYEQY

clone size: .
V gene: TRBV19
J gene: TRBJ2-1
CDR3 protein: ASSRTVDSYNEQF

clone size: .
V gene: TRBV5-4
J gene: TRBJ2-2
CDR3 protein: ASSPPGRGSNTGELF

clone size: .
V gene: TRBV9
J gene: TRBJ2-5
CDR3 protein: ASSVGRGRGETQY

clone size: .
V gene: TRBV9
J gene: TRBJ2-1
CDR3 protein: ASSVSPQPEENEQF

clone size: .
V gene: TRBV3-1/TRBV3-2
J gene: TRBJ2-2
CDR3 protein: ASSQGLGTGELF

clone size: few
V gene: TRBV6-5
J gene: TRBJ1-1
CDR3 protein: ASSYPNTEAF

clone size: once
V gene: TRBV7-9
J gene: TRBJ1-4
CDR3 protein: ASSSRTGREKLF

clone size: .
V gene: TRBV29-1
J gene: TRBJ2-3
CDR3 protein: SVRASTDTQY

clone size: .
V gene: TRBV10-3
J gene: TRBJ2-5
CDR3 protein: ATGAGETQY

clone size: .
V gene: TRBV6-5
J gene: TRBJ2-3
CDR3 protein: ASSYRETSTDTQY

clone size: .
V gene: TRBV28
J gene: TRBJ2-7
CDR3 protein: ASSGTDDLVREQY

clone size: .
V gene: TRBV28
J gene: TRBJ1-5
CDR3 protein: ATHNSNQPQH

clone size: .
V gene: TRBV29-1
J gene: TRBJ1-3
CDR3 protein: SVASGNTIY